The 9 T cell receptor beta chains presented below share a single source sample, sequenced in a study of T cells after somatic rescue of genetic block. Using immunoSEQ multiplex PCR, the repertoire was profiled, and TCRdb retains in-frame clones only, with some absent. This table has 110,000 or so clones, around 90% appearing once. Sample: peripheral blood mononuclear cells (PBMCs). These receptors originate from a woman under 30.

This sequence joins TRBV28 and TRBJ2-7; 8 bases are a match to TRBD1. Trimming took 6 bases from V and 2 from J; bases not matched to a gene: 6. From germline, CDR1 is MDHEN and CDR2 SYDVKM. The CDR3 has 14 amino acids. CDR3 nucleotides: TGTGCCAGCAGACCTGGACAGGGCACCTACGAGCAGTACTTC. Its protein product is CASRPGQGTYEQYF.

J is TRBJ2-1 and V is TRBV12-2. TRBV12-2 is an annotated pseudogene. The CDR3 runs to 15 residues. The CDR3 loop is CASRLGWGKCDEQFF. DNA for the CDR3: TGTGCAAGTCGCTTAGGTTGGGGGAAGTGTGATGAGCAGTTCTTC.

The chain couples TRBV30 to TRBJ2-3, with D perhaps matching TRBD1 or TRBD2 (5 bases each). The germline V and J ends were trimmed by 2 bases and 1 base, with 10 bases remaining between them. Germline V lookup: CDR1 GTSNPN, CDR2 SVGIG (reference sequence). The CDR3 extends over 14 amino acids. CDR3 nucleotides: TGTGCCTGGAGTTCGGGGCTGGGCACAGATACGCAGTATTTT. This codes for CAWSSGLGTDTQYF. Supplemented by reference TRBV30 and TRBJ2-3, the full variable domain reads SQTIHQWPATLVQPVGSPLSLECTVEGTSNPNLYWYRQAAGRGLQLLFYSVGIGQISSEVPQNLSASRPQDRQFILSSKKLLLSDSGFYLCAWSSGLGTDTQYFGPGTRLTVL.

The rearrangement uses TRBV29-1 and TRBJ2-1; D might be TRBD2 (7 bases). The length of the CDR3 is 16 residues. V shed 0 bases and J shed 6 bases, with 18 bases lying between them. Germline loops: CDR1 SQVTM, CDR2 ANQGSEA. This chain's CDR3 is CSVEEITGGQGNEQFF. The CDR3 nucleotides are TGCAGCGTTGAAGAAATAACGGGGGGCCAGGGCAATGAGCAGTTCTTC.

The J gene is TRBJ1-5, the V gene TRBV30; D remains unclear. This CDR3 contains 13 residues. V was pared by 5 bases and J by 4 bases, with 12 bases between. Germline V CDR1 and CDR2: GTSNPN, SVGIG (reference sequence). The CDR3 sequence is CAWGPAQNQPQHF. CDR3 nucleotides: TGTGCCTGGGGCCCTGCCCAAAATCAGCCCCAGCATTTT.

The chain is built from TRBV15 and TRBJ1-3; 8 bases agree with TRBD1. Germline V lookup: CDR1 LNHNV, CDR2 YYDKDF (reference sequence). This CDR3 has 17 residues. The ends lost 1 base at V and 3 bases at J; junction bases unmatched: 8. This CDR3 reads CATSRGTGGSFGNTIYF. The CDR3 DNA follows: TGTGCCACCAGCAGAGGTACAGGGGGGAGTTTTGGAAACACCATATATTTT.

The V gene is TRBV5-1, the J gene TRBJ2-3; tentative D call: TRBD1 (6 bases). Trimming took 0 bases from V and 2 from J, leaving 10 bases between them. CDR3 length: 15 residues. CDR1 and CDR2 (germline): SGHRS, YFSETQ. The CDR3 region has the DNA TGCGCCAGCAGCTTGGGGACAGAACTCACAGATACGCAGTATTTT. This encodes CASSLGTELTDTQYF. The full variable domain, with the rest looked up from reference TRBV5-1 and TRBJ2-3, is KAGVTQTPRYLIKTRGQQVTLSCSPISGHRSVSWYQQTPGQGLQFLFEYFSETQRNKGNFPGRFSGRQFSNSRSEMNVSTLELGDSALYLCASSLGTELTDTQYFGPGTRLTVL.

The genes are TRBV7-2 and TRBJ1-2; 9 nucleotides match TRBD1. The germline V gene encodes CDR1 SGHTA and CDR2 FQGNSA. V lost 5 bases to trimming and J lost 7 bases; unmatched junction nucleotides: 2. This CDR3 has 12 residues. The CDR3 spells CASSRDRVGYTF. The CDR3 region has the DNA TGTGCCAGCAGCCGGGACAGGGTTGGCTACACCTTC.

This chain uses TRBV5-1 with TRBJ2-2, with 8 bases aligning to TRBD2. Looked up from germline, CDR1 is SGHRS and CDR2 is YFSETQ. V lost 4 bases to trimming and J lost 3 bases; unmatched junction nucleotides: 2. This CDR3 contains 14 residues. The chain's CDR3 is CASSQLADTGELFF. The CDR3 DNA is TGCGCCAGCAGCCAACTAGCGGACACCGGGGAGCTGTTTTTT.